The 17 T cell receptor beta chains reported below all come from one sample, sequenced in a study of blood T cell repertoires in COVID-19. The data were produced by immunoSEQ multiplex PCR, yet TCRdb's version contains in-frame clones alone and is incomplete. The sample has about 210,000 clones, 87% seen once. The sequenced sample consisted of PBMCs or T cells enriched from blood (not recorded which). These receptors came from a man aged 18 to 30 with acute COVID-19.

This rearrangement joins TRBV2 to TRBJ2-1, with 8 bases fitting TRBD1. Germline V lookup: CDR1 SNHLY, CDR2 FYNNEI. The CDR3 sequence is 11 residues long. J was trimmed by 9 bases and V by 7 bases; bases with no gene match: 2. CDR3 region: CASNDRGEQFF. CDR3 bases: TGTGCCAGCAACGACAGGGGTGAGCAGTTCTTC.

The V call is TRBV27, the J call TRBJ1-1; D remains ambiguous. This CDR3 region has 13 residues. The germline V gene has CDR1 MNHEY and CDR2 SMNVEV (reference sequence). Trimming stripped 6 bases from V and 5 bases from J, with 13 bases between. For the CDR3, the DNA is TGTGCCAGCAGCTTTAGTGTAGAGACTGAAGCTTTCTTT. Amino acids: CASSFSVETEAFF.

This clone appeared a few times. The gene calls are TRBV27 and TRBJ1-3; 9 bases are a match to TRBD1. Germline trimming cut 5 bases from V and 2 bases from J; bases unmatched to any gene: 4. The CDR3 totals 15 residues. Germline CDR1 and CDR2: MNHEY and SMNVEV (reference sequence). The CDR3: CASSKDRGPGNTIYF. CDR3 nucleotides: TGTGCCAGCAGTAAGGACAGGGGACCTGGAAACACCATATATTTT.

This chain joins TRBV7-9 and TRBJ2-1; TRBD2 agrees at 9 bases. The junction had 9 bases not matched to a gene; V was cut back by 3 bases and J by 0 bases. The CDR3 has 18 amino acids. Germline loops: CDR1 SEHNR, CDR2 FQNEAQ (reference sequence). The chain's CDR3 is CASSFFVAGAHSYNEQFF. CDR3 DNA: TGTGCCAGCAGCTTCTTTGTAGCGGGAGCCCACTCCTACAATGAGCAGTTCTTC.

V gene TRBV12-5 combines with J gene TRBJ2-7, with D possibly TRBD2 on 6 matching bases. Germline V CDR1 and CDR2: LGHNT, FRNRAP. The CDR3 totals 14 residues. The ends were cut back, 6 bases at V and 5 bases at J, with 17 bases in the middle. CDR3 protein: CASGPGTGTDEQYF. In DNA, the CDR3 is TGTGCTAGTGGACCGGGGACTGGAACGGACGAGCAGTACTTC.

This chain uses TRBV27 with TRBJ2-7; the match to TRBD1 covers 9 bases. This CDR3 has 15 residues. V shed 4 bases, J shed 2 bases, and the junction held 6 bases outside the gene matches. Germline V gene lookup returns CDR1 MNHEY and CDR2 SMNVEV (reference sequence). CDR3 amino acids: CASSSTGGAAYEQYF. DNA of the CDR3: TGTGCCAGCAGTTCGACAGGGGGAGCGGCCTACGAGCAGTACTTC.

A single count supports this clone. The gene calls are TRBV30 and TRBJ1-4; TRBD1 matches 8 bases. Germline V lookup: CDR1 GTSNPN, CDR2 SVGIG (reference sequence). V trimming: 3 bases; J trimming: 8 bases; junction bases outside the gene matches: 8. This CDR3 comprises 14 residues. The CDR3 bases are TGTGCCTGGAGGGGACAGGTGGATTTGGAAAAACTGTTTTTT. Amino acids: CAWRGQVDLEKLFF.

This clone came up a few times. The chain combines TRBV6-5 with TRBJ1-3; D unclear. Trimming took 7 bases from V and 4 from J, leaving 14 bases between them. The CDR3 runs 14 residues. The V gene's germline CDR1 is MNHEY and CDR2 SVGAGI. In DNA, the CDR3 is TGTGCCAGCAAAGCCGCGAGTATCGGAAACACCATATATTTT. It specifies CASKAASIGNTIYF.

This clone was detected only once. The chain couples TRBV9 to TRBJ1-1; D unresolved. The CDR3 length is 12 residues. Germline loops: CDR1 SGDLS, CDR2 YYNGEE. V lost 1 base, J lost 8 bases, and 9 bases lay in between. The CDR3 sequence: CASSVLGLEAFF. In nucleotides, the CDR3 is TGTGCCAGCAGCGTACTAGGACTGGAAGCTTTCTTT. The full variable domain, rest sourced from reference TRBV9 and TRBJ1-1, is DSGVTQTPKHLITATGQRVTLRCSPRSGDLSVYWYQQSLDQGLQFLIQYYNGEERAKGNILERFSAQQFPDLHSELNLSSLELGDSALYFCASSVLGLEAFFGQGTRLTVV.

The chain combines TRBV12-3 or TRBV12-4 with TRBJ2-7; a weak D match, TRBD2 (5 bases). The CDR3 sequence is 13 residues long. V gave up 6 bases and J gave up 3 bases, with 12 bases separating them. The CDR3 coding sequence is TGTGCCAGCAGGCGGACTGGATACTACGAGCAGTACTTC. Its protein is CASRRTGYYEQYF.

V usage is TRBV18 and J usage is TRBJ2-7; 10 nucleotides align to TRBD1. This CDR3 contains 16 residues. CDR1 KGHSH and CDR2 LQKENI come from the germline V gene. V trimming: 6 bases; J trimming: 5 bases; junction bases outside the gene matches: 13. In DNA form, the CDR3 reads TGTGCCAGCTCCCGCGGGAGGACAGGGGGATCTGACGAGCAGTACTTC. Its protein is CASSRGRTGGSDEQYF.

The rearrangement uses TRBV14 and TRBJ2-5; no clear D gene. The V gene's germline CDR1 is SGHDN and CDR2 FVKESK. CDR3 size: 14 residues. V lost 1 base to trimming and J lost 5 bases, with 11 bases between them. In DNA form, the CDR3 reads TGTGCCAGCAGCCAAGGAGATGGTTGGGAGACCCAGTACTTC. This translates into CASSQGDGWETQYF. Full variable domain (rest looked up from reference TRBV14 and TRBJ2-5): EAGVTQFPSHSVIEKGQTVTLRCDPISGHDNLYWYRRVMGKEIKFLLHFVKESKQDESGMPNNRFLAERTGGTYSTLKVQPAELEDSGVYFCASSQGDGWETQYFGPGTRLLVL.

CDR3 sequence: CASSWGGVTGANVLTF. The DNA for the CDR3 is TGTGCCAGCAGCTGGGGCGGGGTTACTGGGGCCAACGTCCTGACTTTC. V gene TRBV5-6 combines with J gene TRBJ2-6, with D possibly matching TRBD2 (6 bases). CDR1 is SGHDT, CDR2 YYEEEE, per germline. The CDR3 loop spans 16 amino acids. Trimming shortened V by 3 bases and J by 2 bases, and 12 bases separated the two germline ends.

The gene calls are TRBV5-1 and TRBJ2-1; 14 positions agree with TRBD2. This CDR3 region has 17 residues. Per germline, CDR1 SGHRS and CDR2 YFSETQ. V trimming: 0 bases; J trimming: 7 bases; junction bases outside the gene matches: 6. This CDR3 is CASSLVTSGRAGNEQFF. Written as DNA, the CDR3 is TGCGCCAGCAGCTTGGTGACTAGCGGGAGGGCGGGAAATGAGCAGTTCTTC.

V is TRBV29-1 and J is TRBJ2-7; TRBD2 aligns across 7 bases. Germline CDR1 reads SQVTM; CDR2 reads ANQGSEA. Trimming took 1 base from V and 6 from J; bases not matched to a gene: 9. The CDR3 totals 14 residues. CDR3 protein: CSVEVALPGGEQYF. In nucleotides, the CDR3 is TGCAGCGTTGAAGTGGCCCTTCCGGGGGGCGAGCAGTACTTC.

The J gene is TRBJ2-7, the V gene TRBV27, with no clear D. The V gene lost 9 bases and the J gene lost 3 bases, with 9 bases spanning the gap. CDR1 is MNHEY, CDR2 SMNVEV, per germline (reference sequence). This CDR3 region has 11 residues. The CDR3 spells CASGDHYEQYF. The CDR3 DNA is TGTGCCAGTGGAGATCACTACGAGCAGTACTTC.

This chain uses TRBV4-1 with TRBJ1-4, with TRBD1 as a possible D gene (5 bases). The length of the CDR3 is 15 residues. V lost 6 bases to trimming and J lost 7 bases, with 18 bases between them. Germline V gene data show CDR1 as MGHRA and CDR2 as YSYEKL. The CDR3 DNA reads TGCGCCAGCAGAACAACGGAAGGGGCGTCTGAAAAACTGTTTTTT. It yields the protein CASRTTEGASEKLFF.